What follows describes a single T cell receptor (beta chain). Trimming took off 4 bases at V and 8 bases at J, with 23 bases between the two ends. The CDR3 contains 16 residues. The germline V gene encodes CDR1 LGHNT and CDR2 FRNRAP. Assay used: immunoSEQ multiplex PCR; TCRdb lists only in-frame clones, some missing. Among about 56,000 clones, roughly nine tenths were seen once, and the ten largest hold roughly 1.1%. This sample stems from a study of cytomegalovirus exposure and HLA in healthy donors. The sequence was obtained from a man aged 18-30 years in good health and CMV-seronegative. The genes are TRBV12-5 and TRBJ1-2, with D hard to call. The sequencing input was PBMCs. CDR3 sequence: CASGSRHAAYFGGYTF. CDR3 in DNA: TGTGCTAGTGGTTCCCGACACGCCGCTTATTTTGGGGGCTACACCTTC.